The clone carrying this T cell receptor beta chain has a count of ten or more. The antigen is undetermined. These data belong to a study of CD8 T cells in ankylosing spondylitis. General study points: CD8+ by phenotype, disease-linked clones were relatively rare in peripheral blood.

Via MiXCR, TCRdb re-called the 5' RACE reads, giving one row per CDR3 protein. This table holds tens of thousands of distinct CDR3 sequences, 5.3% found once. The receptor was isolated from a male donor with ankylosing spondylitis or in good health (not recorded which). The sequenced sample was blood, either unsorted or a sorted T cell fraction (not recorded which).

The CDR3 loop is CASAGTSSTDTQYF. In nucleotides, the CDR3 is TGTGCTAGTGCCGGGACTTCAAGCACAGATACGCAGTATTTT. The chain combines TRBV12-5 with TRBJ2-3; possibly TRBD2 for D (6 bases). The ends were cut back, 7 bases at V and 0 bases at J, with 11 bases in the middle. The length of the CDR3 is 14 residues. In germline, CDR1 is LGHNT, CDR2 FRNRAP.